This is a list of T cell receptor beta chains from one sample in a study of immune cell composition in non-small cell lung cancer. Assay: immunoSEQ multiplex PCR; the TCRdb copy retains only in-frame clones and omits some. The sample includes over 2,000 clones, around 76% seen only once; the top ten take roughly 34%. The sequenced material came from lung tumor tissue. The receptors stem from a human donor with non-small cell lung cancer. The CDR3 runs from the conserved cysteine through the conserved F or W. A D gene is named only where the DNA matches it firmly. Not every row has a clone size; where given, it reads once, few, many or a size class.

J,length,D,size,V,DNA,CDR3
TRBJ1-1,13,-,-,TRBV7-2,TGTGCCAGCAGCCAACAACCGAACACTGAAGCTTTCTTT,CASSQQPNTEAFF
TRBJ1-2,15,-,-,TRBV4-2,TGTGCCAGCAGCCAAGATGGGGGGGGGTTGAATGGCTACACCTTC,CASSQDGGGLNGYTF
TRBJ2-1,16,-,-,TRBV4-2,TGTGCCAGCAGCCAAGATCCAAGCAGGGGATACAATGAGCAGTTCTTC,CASSQDPSRGYNEQFF
TRBJ1-2,14,TRBD1,-,TRBV7-9,TGTGCCAGCAGCTTAGGAGGGGGCGATAAGGGCTACACCTTC,CASSLGGGDKGYTF
TRBJ2-7,14,-,-,TRBV6-1,TGTGCCAGCAGGCGACAGGCCGACTCCTACGAGCAGTACTTC,CASRRQADSYEQYF
TRBJ2-2,13,-,few,TRBV7-6,TGTGCCAGCAGTTCAGCGAACACCGGGGAGCTGTTTTTT,CASSSANTGELFF
TRBJ1-3,15,-,-,TRBV18,TGTGCCAGCTCACAAACGGACAGCTATGGAAACACCATATATTTT,CASSQTDSYGNTIYF
TRBJ1-5,17,TRBD1,-,TRBV30,TGTGCCTGGAGTGCCGGCGGAGGGGGCTGGAGCAATCAGCCCCAGCATTTT,CAWSAGGGGWSNQPQHF
TRBJ1-5,15,TRBD1,-,TRBV6-5,TGTGCCAGCAGTCGGGGACAGGGGACATCTCAGCCCCAGCATTTT,CASSRGQGTSQPQHF
TRBJ1-2,15,-,-,TRBV7-8,TGTGCCAGCAGCTTAGTGCGGACAGCGAACTATGGCTACACCTTC,CASSLVRTANYGYTF
TRBJ2-1,15,TRBD1,-,TRBV6-5,TGTGCCAGCAGTTACACCTCCGGGACAGACAATGAGCAGTTCTTC,CASSYTSGTDNEQFF
TRBJ2-4,13,TRBD1,-,TRBV19,TGTGCCAGTCGGGACAGGGGAACGGACATTCAGTACTTC,CASRDRGTDIQYF
TRBJ2-3,17,-,-,TRBV7-6,TGTGCCAGCAGCCGCGGGGCGGGGTATCGGGTCACAGATACGCAGTATTTT,CASSRGAGYRVTDTQYF
TRBJ1-1,16,TRBD1,-,TRBV11-2,TGTGCCATCCTTATTCGGACAGGGGGGAAGAAGACTGAAGCTTTCTTT,CAILIRTGGKKTEAFF
TRBJ1-5,16,-,-,TRBV30,TGTGCCTGGAGTGTACCGTCCCGCGGGAGCAATCAGCCCCAGCATTTT,CAWSVPSRGSNQPQHF